This T cell receptor (beta chain) is drawn from a study of T-cell reconstitution after alpha-beta-depleted transplantation in children. Study outcomes and limitations: By about two months after transplant, alpha-beta T cells reportedly arose from several hundred graft clones that had expanded. T-cell numbers and diversity one year post-transplant derived largely from freshly generated T cells.

V shed 6 bases and J shed 0 bases, with 16 bases lying between them. The CDR3 totals 16 residues. The TCRbeta library was prepared with unique molecular identifiers. One entry per CDR3 protein, called by TCRdb with MiXCR from the PCR reads. The table lists around 700,000 distinct CDR3 sequences, 13% of them singletons. A note on this clonotype: Its antigen is not identified.

The receptor comes from a girl aged 2-10 years with congenital amegakaryocytic thrombocytopenia, due to receive a stem cell transplant. This material consisted of PBMCs, taken before TCRalphabeta/CD19-depleted stem cell transplant. The genes are TRBV12-3 or TRBV12-4 and TRBJ2-3; perhaps TRBD2 as D (6 bases). The CDR3 protein is CASSAVGGRSTDTQYF. The CDR3 DNA is TGTGCCAGCAGCGCCGTCGGGGGAAGGAGCACAGATACGCAGTATTTT.